Shown below are 13 T cell receptor beta chains from a single sample sequenced in a study of blood T cell repertoires in COVID-19. Assay used: immunoSEQ multiplex PCR; TCRdb lists only in-frame clones, some missing. Of 130,000 to 150,000 clones listed, roughly 80% are singletons. Sequencing input: peripheral blood. The receptors here all came from a woman aged 40 to 50 with active or convalescent COVID-19.

This chain connects TRBV13 to TRBJ1-6, with unresolved D. Trimming pared 5 bases from V and 3 bases from J, leaving 11 bases between. Germline-derived CDR1 and CDR2 are PRHDT and FYEKMQ (reference sequence). This CDR3 contains 15 residues. CDR3 sequence reads: CASSPRSDYNSPLHF. The CDR3 DNA follows: TGTGCCAGCAGCCCCAGATCAGACTATAATTCACCCCTCCACTTT.

This chain uses TRBV5-1 with TRBJ1-2; 7 bases are shared with TRBD1. J lost 2 bases, V lost 4 bases, and 2 bases had no gene match. This CDR3 contains 13 residues. CDR1 and CDR2 from the germline V gene are SGHRS and YFSETQ. This CDR3 is CASSPTGNYGYTF. CDR3 in DNA: TGCGCCAGCAGCCCGACAGGGAACTATGGCTACACCTTC. The entire variable domain, with the rest obtained from reference TRBV5-1 and TRBJ1-2, is as follows: KAGVTQTPRYLIKTRGQQVTLSCSPISGHRSVSWYQQTPGQGLQFLFEYFSETQRNKGNFPGRFSGRQFSNSRSEMNVSTLELGDSALYLCASSPTGNYGYTFGSGTRLTVV.

The rearrangement links TRBV6-6 to TRBJ1-1; a possible D gene is TRBD1 (6 bases). The CDR3 sequence is 11 residues long. Looked up from germline, CDR1 is MNHNY and CDR2 is SVGAGI (reference sequence). V lost 7 bases, J lost 5 bases, and 8 bases lay in between. The CDR3 is CASTQGTEAFF. CDR3 sequence (DNA): TGTGCCAGCACCCAGGGGACTGAAGCTTTCTTT.

J is TRBJ1-6 and V is TRBV10-3; the D is unclear. This CDR3 contains 13 residues. From germline, CDR1 is ENHRY and CDR2 SYGVKD. Trimming took off 7 bases at V and 4 bases at J, with 8 bases between the two ends. The CDR3 sequence is CAITLRYNSPLHF. The CDR3 DNA reads TGTGCCATCACGCTACGGTATAATTCACCCCTCCACTTT.

The chain combines TRBV4-3 with TRBJ1-5; D gene uncertain. Germline-derived CDR1 and CDR2 are LGHNA and YSLEER. The V end lost 3 bases, the J end lost 0 bases, and 6 bases lay between the germline ends. The CDR3 is 14 amino acids. In DNA, the CDR3 is TGCGCCAGCAGCCACAGTTTTAGCAATCAGCCCCAGCATTTT. Amino acid sequence: CASSHSFSNQPQHF.

This chain uses TRBV28 with TRBJ1-2; a weak D match, TRBD1 (5 bases). The germline V gene encodes CDR1 MDHEN and CDR2 SYDVKM. With 1 base removed from V and 3 bases from J, the gap between germline ends came to 12 bases. The CDR3 runs to 15 residues. This CDR3 is CASSLYPGRDYGYTF. DNA for the CDR3: TGTGCCAGCAGTTTATATCCAGGGAGGGACTATGGCTACACCTTC.

The chain combines TRBV5-6 with TRBJ1-2; 10 nucleotides match TRBD1. The length of the CDR3 is 14 residues. The trim removed 0 bases at V and 6 bases at J, leaving 2 bases unmatched. Per germline, CDR1 SGHDT and CDR2 YYEEEE. The CDR3 DNA reads as TGTGCCAGCAGCTTGGGACAGGGGGCGCATGGCTACACCTTC. This codes for CASSLGQGAHGYTF.

The rearrangement joins TRBV19 to TRBJ1-5, with 7 bases aligning to TRBD1. Trimming took 9 bases from V and 0 from J; bases not matched to a gene: 5. The germline CDR1 and CDR2 sequences are LNHDA and SQIVND (reference sequence). The CDR3 has 14 amino acids. The CDR3 bases are TGTGCCAGCGGGACAGATCTTAGCAATCAGCCCCAGCATTTT. Protein product: CASGTDLSNQPQHF. The full variable domain, in which reference TRBV19 and TRBJ1-5 provide the parts outside the CDR3, is DGGITQSPKYLFRKEGQNVTLSCEQNLNHDAMYWYRQDPGQGLRLIYYSQIVNDFQKGDIAEGYSVSREKKESFPLTVTSAQKNPTAFYLCASGTDLSNQPQHFGDGTRLSIL.

The chain links TRBV11-2 to TRBJ2-7, with D hard to call. Looked up from germline, CDR1 is SGHAT and CDR2 is FQNNGV. The CDR3 covers 13 residues. Trimming took off 6 bases at V and 1 base at J, with 10 bases between the two ends. For the CDR3, the DNA is TGTGCCAGCAGTGGTTTACAGTCCTACGAGCAGTACTTC. Encoded protein: CASSGLQSYEQYF.

The chain is built from TRBV28 and TRBJ1-3, with 7 bases lining up with TRBD1. From germline, CDR1 is MDHEN and CDR2 SYDVKM. CDR3 length: 14 residues. V was pared by 4 bases and J by 4 bases, with 4 bases of the junction left unmatched. CDR3 residues: CASSSRGQGNTIYF. The CDR3 coding sequence is TGTGCCAGCAGTTCTAGGGGGCAAGGAAACACCATATATTTT.

This chain connects TRBV6-5 to TRBJ1-1; possibly TRBD1 for D (5 bases). The ends were cut back, 2 bases at V and 4 bases at J, with 17 bases in the middle. This CDR3 has 16 amino acids. Germline V lookup: CDR1 MNHEY, CDR2 SVGAGI. This chain's CDR3 is CASSYGMEGLGTEAFF. DNA for the CDR3: TGTGCCAGCAGTTACGGCATGGAGGGACTGGGCACTGAAGCTTTCTTT.

This chain links TRBV11-2 with TRBJ1-3, with 10 nucleotides matching TRBD1. Per germline, CDR1 SGHAT and CDR2 FQNNGV. Unmatched junction bases numbered 5, after V lost 5 bases and J lost 4 bases. The CDR3 is 15 amino acids. CDR3 nucleotides: TGTGCCAGCAGCCGACAGGGGGCGCAAGGAAACACCATATATTTT. Translating gives CASSRQGAQGNTIYF.

J is TRBJ1-5 and V is TRBV11-2; TRBD1 might be the D (6 bases). V was cut by 7 bases and J by 4 bases, with 20 bases left in between. Looked up from germline, CDR1 is SGHAT and CDR2 is FQNNGV. This CDR3 has 16 amino acids. The CDR3 region has the DNA TGTGCCAGCAACCCGGACAGTCGGTTTGGAAATCAGCCCCAGCATTTT. As protein: CASNPDSRFGNQPQHF.